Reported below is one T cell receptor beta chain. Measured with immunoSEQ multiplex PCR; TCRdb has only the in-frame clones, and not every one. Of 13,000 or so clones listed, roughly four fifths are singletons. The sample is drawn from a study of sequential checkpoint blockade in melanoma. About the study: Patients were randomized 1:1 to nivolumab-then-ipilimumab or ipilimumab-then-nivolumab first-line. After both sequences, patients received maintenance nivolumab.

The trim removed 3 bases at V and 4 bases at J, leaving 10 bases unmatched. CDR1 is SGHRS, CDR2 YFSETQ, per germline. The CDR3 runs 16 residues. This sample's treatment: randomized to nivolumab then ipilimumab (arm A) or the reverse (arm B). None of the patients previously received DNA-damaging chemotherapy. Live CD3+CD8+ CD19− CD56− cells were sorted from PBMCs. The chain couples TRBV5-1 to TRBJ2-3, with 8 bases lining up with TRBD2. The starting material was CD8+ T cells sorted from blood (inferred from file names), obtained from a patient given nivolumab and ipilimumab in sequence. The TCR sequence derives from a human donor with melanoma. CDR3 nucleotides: TGCGCCAGCAGCTACCCCCGCAGCGGGAGATCAGATACGCAGTATTTT. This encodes CASSYPRSGRSDTQYF.